The T cell receptor beta chain under discussion was sequenced for a study of T-cell memory formation after mild COVID-19 (dated by TCRdb to the early 2020s). About the study as a whole: Most TCR sequence clusters were specific to one of the two donors. Two young, previously healthy adult volunteers made up the cohort, one male and one female. In a couple of donors, T-cell clones that expanded and contracted after mild COVID-19 were tracked by sequencing TCRalpha and TCRbeta repertoires over time.

This sample was sequenced with an Illumina NovaSeq 6000. cDNA libraries for TCRalpha and TCRbeta were prepared by 5'RACE using constant-segment primers, with sample barcodes and unique molecular identifiers added. RNA was extracted from every sample with Trizol reagent. Libraries were amplified in two PCR steps, with a second sample barcode and Illumina TruSeq adapters added in the second step. Sequencing of the libraries was done on an Illumina NovaSeq, producing 2 x 150 bp paired-end reads. On the study's bioinformatics: With migec v1.2.7, reads were demultiplexed and then collapsed into UMI-guided consensus sequences. Using mixcr v2.1.11, UMI consensuses were aligned to TRA and TRB V and J templates and then assembled into clonotypes. A clonotype was counted as expanded or contracted only if both edgeR and NoisET called the change significant, with noise models trained on biological replicates. For edgeR calls, the cutoffs were a false discovery rate-adjusted p below 0.01 and a log2 fold-change threshold of 1. PCA with hierarchical clustering of max-normalized trajectories of the 1000 most abundant clonotypes was used as exploratory dynamics analysis. Separately sequenced CD4+ and CD8+ repertoires were used to assign a CD4 or CD8 phenotype to each responding clone. Starting from the raw public reads, TCRdb applied fastp trimming at Q25, assembled clones with MiXCR and retained in-frame beta chains. Rows with one shared CDR3 protein collapse into an entry with the most common genes and DNA. Here the V and J calls rest on TCRdb's processing, not on the authors' analysis. The table for this sample lists about 470,000 distinct CDR3 sequences; around a quarter of them were counted only once. Jointly, the top ten make up roughly an eighth of the sample.

Findings and caveats that apply to the study as a whole: The second-wave clones that peaked on day 37 were not confirmed to be SARS-CoV-2 specific. Contracting CD4+ clones appeared mostly in the CM and EM memory subsets, whereas CD8+ clones were enriched in EMRA. Some responding clones were detected in pre-infection memory, suggesting pre-existing cross-reactive memory T cells joined the SARS-CoV-2 response. The study covered only a couple of mild cases, and larger cohorts including severe cases with pre-infection samples were considered necessary. Balanced CD4/CD8 phenotypes were observed for clones contracting from day 15 to 85, whereas a bias towards CD4+ was observed for a second wave of clones expanding from day 15 to 37.

Ficoll-Paque density gradient centrifugation was used to isolate PBMCs. The CDR3 sequence holds 16 residues, the cysteine and phenylalanine included. Solely the CDR3 DNA is kept, with 48 bases framed from the first base. From V the trimming removes 2 bases and from J it removes 10 bases, while the gene matches leave 12 bases of the junction unaccounted for. As encoded in the germline V gene, CDR1 is KGHSH while CDR2 is LQKENI. Concerning this clonotype itself: The target of this receptor is not known. The record has no base qualities; no much larger clone is one base away.

Sequences were obtained from PBMCs or a T cell subset sorted from them (not recorded which). Recombination joined TRBV18 with TRBJ2-1; 9 nucleotides in the junction match TRBD2. The clonotype comes from an adult woman who had mild COVID-19 (a few samples of this study predate the infection). The sample titles of this study are shuffled in the database, so cell type and time point are left out; the donor was told from shared clones. The CDR3 is CASSPMAGGLRREQFF. The DNA sequence follows: TGTGCCAGCTCACCAATGGCGGGGGGGCTCCGTCGGGAGCAGTTCTTC.